This T cell receptor beta chain was retrieved from a study of technical replicates of blood from several donors. After removal of 0 bases from V and 7 bases from J, the junction contained 5 bases not matched to a gene. The CDR3 is made up of 14 amino acids. In germline, CDR1 is SQVTM, CDR2 ANQGSEA. Profiled with immunoSEQ multiplex PCR; TCRdb holds only in-frame clones, not every one. The table lists about 60,000 clones, 80% to 90% of them singletons. This sequence was found in a human donor in good health. Some clones in this sample may be carry-over from other donors' samples. V usage is TRBV29-1 and J usage is TRBJ2-1; 8 bases match TRBD2. The sample consisted of PBMCs. This chain's CDR3 is CSVEDERESNEQFF. CDR3 in DNA: TGCAGCGTTGAAGACGAGCGGGAGAGTAATGAGCAGTTCTTC.